These T cell receptor beta chains were read from a single sample in a study of T cell changes during pregnancy in multiple sclerosis. Generated by immunoSEQ multiplex PCR, the TCRdb table keeps only in-frame clones and is missing some. The table includes tens of thousands of clones, 80% to 95% detected once. This sample comprised CD4+ T cells from peripheral blood mononuclear cells, obtained in the third trimester of pregnancy. The receptors here all came from a female donor with multiple sclerosis, enrolled in a pregnancy study. CDR3s include the opening cysteine and the closing phenylalanine or tryptophan. A D gene is named only where the DNA matches it firmly.

V gene,D gene,CDR3 protein
TRBV6-1,.,CASRRQMNTEAFF
TRBV7-9,TRBD1,CASSPMTGGAEIAF
TRBV25-1,.,CASSGQGQRDTEAFF
TRBV6-5,TRBD1,CASSWTGGGGEQYF
TRBV7-2,TRBD2,CASSFPTSGETQYF
TRBV11-1,.,CASSPNRGSPLHF
TRBV5-1,.,CASRQPGGDRNQPQHF
TRBV10-2,TRBD2,CASSPGGPEETQYF
TRBV5-4,TRBD2,CASSLQAGGANRGQYF
TRBV5-1,TRBD1,CASSLTGTGNNSPLHF
TRBV19,.,CASSLGPLNYGYTF
TRBV19,.,CASSIGGTRNTEAFF
TRBV5-1,.,CASSLESEITGELFF
TRBV7-8,TRBD1,CASSLYRTGEGTTEAFF
TRBV7-6,TRBD1,CASSFGQGAFHRSYNEQFF
TRBV5-6,TRBD2,CASSLGAGSHNEQFF
TRBV30,TRBD2,CAWTTPGGHYEQYF
TRBV19,.,CASSIFSGSGNTIYF
TRBV29-1,TRBD2,CSVEIGLAGGLFF
TRBV6-5,TRBD1,CASRSRQGWGEAFF
TRBV2,TRBD1,CASSEDRGAYNEQFF
TRBV19,.,CASSNTGQQNSPLHF
TRBV7-2,.,CASSLDGSGRGYTF
TRBV7-8,.,CAFLKAGRNTGELFF
TRBV7-8,TRBD2,CASSPGIAGYQETQYF
TRBV5-5,TRBD1,CASSLVWAAQGLTGELFF
TRBV19,TRBD2,CASSRGDSGGNEQFF
TRBV5-4,TRBD2,CASSLEFTSGGLDTQYF
TRBV19,.,CASSVQGNEKLFF
TRBV30,.,CACGQTDSPLHF
TRBV15,.,CATSRVVGDEQFF
TRBV6-5,.,CASSYSGLGGGYTF
TRBV6-6,.,CASSQSTETYEQYF
TRBV7-6,.,CASSRDSMAPNTGELFF
TRBV7-9,TRBD1,CASSARDRERNGYTF
TRBV27,.,CASSGPVAPLHF
TRBV4-1,.,CASSPTGRTNEKLFF
TRBV5-1,TRBD1,CASSLSGQGLNEKLFF
TRBV13,TRBD2,CASSPQGLAAHTGELFF
TRBV19,.,CASSELSSSYEQYF
TRBV9,.,CASSDQGKNGYTF
TRBV7-9,.,CASSETGRAETQYF
TRBV19,.,CASSTPGEVAGELFF
TRBV5-4,.,CASSLRDSRTLALPVYGYTF
TRBV13,TRBD1,CASSRVTGSNNYGYTF
TRBV5-1,TRBD1,CASSSGTVNEKLFF
TRBV18,.,CASSPVMLRGEGQINYGYTF
TRBV2,.,CASQPDRIQEKLFF